The entry below describes one TCR beta chain. The CDR3 spans 13 residues. The V gene lost 4 bases and the J gene lost 3 bases, with 7 bases spanning the gap. Germline V lookup: CDR1 MNHEY, CDR2 SVGAGI. This sample was taken from a study of blood T cell repertoires in COVID-19. Original processing methods: Amplification from reference gene primers served as the basis for estimated nucleated cell counts. The assay was immunoSEQ multiplex PCR, and TCRdb's table has in-frame clones only and misses some. V, J and clone size were drawn from that table, and D and trimming were deduced from the DNA. Of 150,000 to 160,000 clones listed, roughly 88% were seen once; the top ten hold around 9.8%.

Material for sequencing was peripheral blood. The chain combines TRBV6-5 with TRBJ2-1, with no clear D. This TCR came from a woman in her fifties or sixties with acute or convalescent COVID-19. CDR3 nucleotide sequence: TGTGCCAGCAGTTCCCGCGGCTACAATGAGCAGTTCTTC. This encodes CASSSRGYNEQFF.